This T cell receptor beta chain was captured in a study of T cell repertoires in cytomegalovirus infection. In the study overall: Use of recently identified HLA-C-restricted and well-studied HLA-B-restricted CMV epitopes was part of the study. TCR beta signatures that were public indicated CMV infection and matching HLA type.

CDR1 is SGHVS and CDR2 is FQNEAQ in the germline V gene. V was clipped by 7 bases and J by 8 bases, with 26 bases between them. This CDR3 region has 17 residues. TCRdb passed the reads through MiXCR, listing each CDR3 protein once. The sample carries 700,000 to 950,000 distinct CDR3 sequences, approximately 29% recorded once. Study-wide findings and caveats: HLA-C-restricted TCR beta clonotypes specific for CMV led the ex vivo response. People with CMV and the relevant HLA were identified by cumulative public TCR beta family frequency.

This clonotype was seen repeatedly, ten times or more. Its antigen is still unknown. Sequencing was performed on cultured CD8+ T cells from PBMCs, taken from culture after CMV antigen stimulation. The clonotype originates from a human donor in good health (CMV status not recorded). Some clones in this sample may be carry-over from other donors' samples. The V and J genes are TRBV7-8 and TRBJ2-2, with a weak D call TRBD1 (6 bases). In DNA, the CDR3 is TGTGCCAGCATCGGGACCGCTCCAGGGGTGGAGTTGGGGGAGCTGTTTTTT. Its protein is CASIGTAPGVELGELFF.